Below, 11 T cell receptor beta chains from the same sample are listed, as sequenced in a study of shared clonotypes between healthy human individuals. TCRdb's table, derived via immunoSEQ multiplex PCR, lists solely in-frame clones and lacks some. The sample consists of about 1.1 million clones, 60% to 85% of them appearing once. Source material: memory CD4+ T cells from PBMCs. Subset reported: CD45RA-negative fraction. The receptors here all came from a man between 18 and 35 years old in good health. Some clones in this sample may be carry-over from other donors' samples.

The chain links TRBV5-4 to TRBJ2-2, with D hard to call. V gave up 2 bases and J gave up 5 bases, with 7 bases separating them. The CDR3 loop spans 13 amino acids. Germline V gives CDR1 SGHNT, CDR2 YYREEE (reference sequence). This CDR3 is CASSFSTTGELFF. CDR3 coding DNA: TGTGCCAGCAGCTTCAGTACTACCGGGGAGCTGTTTTTT. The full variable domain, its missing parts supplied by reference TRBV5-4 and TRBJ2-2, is ETGVTQSPTHLIKTRGQQVTLRCSSQSGHNTVSWYQQALGQGPQFIFQYYREEENGRGNFPPRFSGLQFPNYSSELNVNALELDDSALYLCASSFSTTGELFFGEGSRLTVL.

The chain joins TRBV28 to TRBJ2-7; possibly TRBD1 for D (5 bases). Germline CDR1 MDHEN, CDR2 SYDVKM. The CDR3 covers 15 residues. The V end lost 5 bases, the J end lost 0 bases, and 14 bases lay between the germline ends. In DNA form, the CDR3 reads TGTGCCAGCAGTAGGGGCGACTCACGCTCCTACGAGCAGTACTTC. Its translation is CASSRGDSRSYEQYF.

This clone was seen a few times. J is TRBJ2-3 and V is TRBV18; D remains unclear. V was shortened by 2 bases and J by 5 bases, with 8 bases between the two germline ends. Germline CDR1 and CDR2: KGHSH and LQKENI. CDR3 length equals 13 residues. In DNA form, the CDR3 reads TGTGCCAGCTCACCAAGTAAAGGAGATACGCAGTATTTT. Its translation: CASSPSKGDTQYF.

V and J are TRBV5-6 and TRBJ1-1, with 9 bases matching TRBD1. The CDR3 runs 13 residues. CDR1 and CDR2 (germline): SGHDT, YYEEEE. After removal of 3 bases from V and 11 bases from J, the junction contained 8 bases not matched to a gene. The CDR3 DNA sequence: TGTGCCAGCAGCTCGGCCGGGACAGGGTGGGCTTTCTTT. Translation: CASSSAGTGWAFF.

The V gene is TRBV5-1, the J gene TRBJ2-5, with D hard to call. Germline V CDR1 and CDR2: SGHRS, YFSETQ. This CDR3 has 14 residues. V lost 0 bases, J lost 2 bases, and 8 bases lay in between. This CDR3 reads CASSLGHLQETQYF. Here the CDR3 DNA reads TGCGCCAGCAGCTTGGGACACCTTCAAGAGACCCAGTACTTC.

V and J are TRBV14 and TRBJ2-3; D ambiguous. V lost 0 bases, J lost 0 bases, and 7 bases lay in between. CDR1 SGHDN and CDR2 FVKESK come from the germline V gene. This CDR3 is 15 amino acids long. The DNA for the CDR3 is TGTGCCAGCAGCCAAGATCTGCGGAGCACAGATACGCAGTATTTT. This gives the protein CASSQDLRSTDTQYF.

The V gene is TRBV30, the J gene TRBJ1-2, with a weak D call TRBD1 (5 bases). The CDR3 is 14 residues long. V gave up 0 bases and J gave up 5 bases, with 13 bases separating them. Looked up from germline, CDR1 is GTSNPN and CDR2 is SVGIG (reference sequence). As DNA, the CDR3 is TGTGCCTGGAGTGTATCAGGGCAGGGTTATGGCTACACCTTC. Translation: CAWSVSGQGYGYTF.

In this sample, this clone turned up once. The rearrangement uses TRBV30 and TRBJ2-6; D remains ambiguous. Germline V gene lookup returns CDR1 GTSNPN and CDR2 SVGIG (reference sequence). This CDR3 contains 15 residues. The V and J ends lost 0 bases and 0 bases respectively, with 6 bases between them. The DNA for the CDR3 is TGTGCCTGGAGTGTGGGCCGCTCTGGGGCCAACGTCCTGACTTTC. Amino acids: CAWSVGRSGANVLTF.

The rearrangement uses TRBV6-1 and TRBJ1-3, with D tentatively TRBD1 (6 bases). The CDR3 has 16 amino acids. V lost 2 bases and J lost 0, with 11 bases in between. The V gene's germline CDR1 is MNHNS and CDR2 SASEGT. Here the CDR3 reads CASSEKAGVSGNTIYF. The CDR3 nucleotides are TGTGCCAGCAGTGAAAAGGCAGGGGTCTCTGGAAACACCATATATTTT.

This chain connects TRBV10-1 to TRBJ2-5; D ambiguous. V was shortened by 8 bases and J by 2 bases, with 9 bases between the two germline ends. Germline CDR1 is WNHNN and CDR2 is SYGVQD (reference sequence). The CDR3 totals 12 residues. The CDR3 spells CASRRIQETQYF. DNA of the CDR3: TGCGCCAGCCGGCGGATACAAGAGACCCAGTACTTC.

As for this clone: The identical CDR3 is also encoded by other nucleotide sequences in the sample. The CDR3, as DNA: TGCGCCAGCAGCTTGGGAGCGGGGGCCTACGAGCAGTACTTC. It yields the protein CASSLGAGAYEQYF. The V and J genes are TRBV5-1 and TRBJ2-7; TRBD2 agrees at 8 bases. This CDR3 is built from 14 residues. Looked up from germline, CDR1 is SGHRS and CDR2 is YFSETQ. V dropped 0 bases and J dropped 2; count of bases not matched to a gene: 1.